This T cell receptor (beta chain) was retrieved from a study of CD8 T cells in ankylosing spondylitis. General study results and limits: A TCR beta motif of fewer than 10 highly homologous variants seemed to mark ankylosing spondylitis blood. Previous work reported some of these motif variants in the synovial fluid and blood of reactive arthritis.

Germline CDR1 reads SGDLS; CDR2 reads YYNGEE. The CDR3 loop spans 13 amino acids. This clonotype was detected a few times. As yet, its antigen is unknown. A much larger clone differs by one base, so this may be a read error. TCRdb re-called the 5' RACE reads through MiXCR, storing one row per CDR3 protein. The table lists about 240,000 distinct CDR3 sequences, around 10% of them singletons, with under 7% in the top ten. The clonotype originates from a male donor with ankylosing spondylitis or in good health (not recorded which). What was sequenced was blood, either unsorted or a sorted T cell fraction (not recorded which). The gene calls are TRBV9 and TRBJ2-4; 11 bases are a match to TRBD1. Written as DNA, the CDR3 is TGTGCCGGCAGCCGGACAGGGGGCGACATTCAGTACTTC. It yields the protein CAGSRTGGDIQYF.